The source of this T cell receptor (beta chain) is a study of T cell changes during pregnancy in multiple sclerosis. The method was immunoSEQ multiplex PCR; TCRdb's version includes in-frame clones alone and lacks a portion of them. This sample yields around 33,000 clones, of which 80% to 90% are seen a single time; about 3.8% belongs to the top ten. This sequence was found in a female donor with multiple sclerosis, enrolled in a pregnancy study. The sequencing used CD8+ T cells from peripheral blood mononuclear cells, collected in the third trimester of pregnancy.

This CDR3 reads CATSSTDYQPQHF. The CDR3 DNA sequence: TGTGCCACCAGCAGCACAGATTATCAGCCCCAGCATTTT. The chain combines TRBV15 with TRBJ1-5; D unclear. The ends were cut back, 3 bases at V and 5 bases at J, with 8 bases in the middle. The CDR3 extends over 13 amino acids. Looked up from germline, CDR1 is LNHNV and CDR2 is YYDKDF (reference sequence).